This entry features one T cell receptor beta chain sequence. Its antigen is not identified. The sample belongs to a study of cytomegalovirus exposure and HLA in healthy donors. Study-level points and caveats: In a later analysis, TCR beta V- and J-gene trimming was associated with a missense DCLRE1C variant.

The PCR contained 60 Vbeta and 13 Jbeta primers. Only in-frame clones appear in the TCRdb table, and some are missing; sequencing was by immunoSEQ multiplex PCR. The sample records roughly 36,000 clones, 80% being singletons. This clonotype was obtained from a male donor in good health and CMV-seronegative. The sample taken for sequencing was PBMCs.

The DNA of the CDR3 is TGTGCCACCCGGGTTGCCCCCAGTCGACCCCTCCACTTT. It specifies CATRVAPSRPLHF. This chain connects TRBV27 to TRBJ1-6; D ambiguous. From germline, CDR1 is MNHEY and CDR2 SMNVEV (reference sequence). This CDR3 region has 13 residues. V was trimmed by 10 bases and J by 12 bases, leaving 19 bases between them.